Presented here are 8 T cell receptor beta chains from one specimen sequenced in a study of CD8+CD57+ T cells in acquired aplastic anemia. Patients chosen for sequencing had CD8+CD57+ cells that had expanded, as shown by flow cytometry. Profiling that covered TCR beta VDJ and CDR3 relied on genomic DNA as its template. One entry per CDR3 protein, called by TCRdb with MiXCR from the reads. This sample has some 200,000 distinct CDR3 sequences, with less than 60% found just once. The sequenced sample consisted of sorted CD4+, CD8+, or CD8+CD57+ T cells (not recorded which) from PBMCs. The source of these receptors is a human donor with aplastic anemia.

This clonotype was seen repeatedly, ten times or more. The CDR3 DNA follows: TGTGCCAGTAGTAACCGGGACGGAACTCCTGAAGCTTTCTTT. Protein sequence: CASSNRDGTPEAFF. This chain uses TRBV19 with TRBJ1-1, with D possibly TRBD1 on 5 matching bases. The CDR3 is 14 amino acids. V dropped 4 bases and J dropped 6 bases, with 15 bases sitting between them. CDR1 LNHDA and CDR2 SQIVND come from the germline V gene (reference sequence).

This clonotype was recorded at least ten times. This chain uses TRBV10-3 with TRBJ2-7, with D unresolved. Germline V gene sequence: CDR1 ENHRY, CDR2 SYGVKD. This CDR3 comprises 11 residues. V was shortened by 3 bases and J by 8 bases, with 8 bases between the two germline ends. CDR3 in DNA: TGTGCCATCAGTGAATCCCCTAAGCAGTACTTC. It yields the protein CAISESPKQYF.

This clonotype has only a few counts. The chain recombines TRBV10-3 with TRBJ2-2; TRBD1 or TRBD2 may be the D gene (6 bases each). Trimming pared 3 bases from V and 8 bases from J, leaving 10 bases between. Germline CDR1 is ENHRY and CDR2 is SYGVKD. The CDR3 extends over 13 amino acids. Written as DNA, the CDR3 is TGTGCCATCAGTGATTCGGGGGCTGGGGAGCTGTTTTTT. It translates to CAISDSGAGELFF.

J is TRBJ2-7 and V is TRBV2; D is ambiguous. This CDR3 comprises 15 residues. Looked up from germline, CDR1 is SNHLY and CDR2 is FYNNEI. Trimming left V 6 bases short and J 0 bases short, with 15 bases between. In nucleotides, the CDR3 is TGTGCCAGCAGGAGAACAGAAATCAGCTCCTACGAGCAGTACTTC. Translated, it gives CASRRTEISSYEQYF.

The J gene is TRBJ2-5, the V gene TRBV7-2, with D tentatively TRBD1 (5 bases). The CDR3 has 13 residues. Germline lookup yields CDR1 SGHTA and CDR2 FQGNSA. The V and J ends lost 3 bases and 5 bases respectively, with 10 bases between them. The CDR3 is CASSFQTVETQYF. CDR3 DNA: TGTGCCAGCAGCTTCCAGACAGTCGAGACCCAGTACTTC.

The table lists this clonotype with many counts. The rearrangement links TRBV29-1 to TRBJ1-1; 7 nucleotides align to TRBD1. The J segment lost 8 bases and the V segment lost 6 bases, leaving 9 bases of the junction unmatched. Per germline, CDR1 SQVTM and CDR2 ANQGSEA. The CDR3 is 12 residues long. CDR3 residues: CSVDRVEAEAFF. CDR3 nucleotide sequence: TGCAGCGTCGACAGGGTAGAAGCCGAAGCTTTCTTT. Full variable domain (missing parts from reference TRBV29-1 and TRBJ1-1): SAVISQKPSRDICQRGTSLTIQCQVDSQVTMMFWYRQQPGQSLTLIATANQGSEATYESGFVIDKFPISRPNLTFSTLTVSNMSPEDSSIYLCSVDRVEAEAFFGQGTRLTVV.

This clonotype was seen at least ten times. The chain combines TRBV28 with TRBJ2-7, with D possibly matching TRBD2 (6 bases). V was pared by 5 bases and J by 3 bases, with 17 bases between. Germline V CDR1 and CDR2: MDHEN, SYDVKM. This CDR3 is 15 amino acids long. The CDR3 protein is CASSTRDSLYYEQYF. CDR3 DNA: TGTGCCAGCAGTACCCGGGACTCTCTATACTACGAGCAGTACTTC.

In this sample, this clonotype turned up many times. This chain joins TRBV19 and TRBJ1-1, with D maybe TRBD1 (5 bases). This CDR3 is built from 15 residues. Germline assignment: CDR1 LNHDA and CDR2 SQIVND (reference sequence). Trimming removed 3 bases at V and 1 base at J, with 12 bases between. In DNA, the CDR3 is TGTGCCAGTAGTATTGGCCTAACAGGGAACACTGAAGCTTTCTTT. This translates into CASSIGLTGNTEAFF.